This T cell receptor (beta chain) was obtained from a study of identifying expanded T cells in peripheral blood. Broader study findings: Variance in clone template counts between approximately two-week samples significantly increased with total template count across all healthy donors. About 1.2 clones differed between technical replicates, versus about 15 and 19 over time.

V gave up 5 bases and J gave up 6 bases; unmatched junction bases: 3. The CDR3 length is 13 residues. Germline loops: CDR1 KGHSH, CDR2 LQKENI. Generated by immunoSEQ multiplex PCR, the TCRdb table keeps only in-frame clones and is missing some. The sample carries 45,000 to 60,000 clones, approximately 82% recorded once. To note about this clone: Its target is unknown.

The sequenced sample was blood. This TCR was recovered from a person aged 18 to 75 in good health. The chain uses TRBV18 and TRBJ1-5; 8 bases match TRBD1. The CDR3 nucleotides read TGTGCCAGCTCAGACAGGGGACTTCAGCCCCAGCATTTT. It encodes CASSDRGLQPQHF.